The 21 T cell receptor beta chains presented below share a single source sample, sequenced in a study of cytomegalovirus exposure and HLA in healthy donors. This PCR relied on a set of 60 Vbeta primers and 13 Jbeta primers. The data were produced by immunoSEQ multiplex PCR, yet TCRdb's version contains in-frame clones alone and is incomplete. The sample includes 120,000 or so clones, over 15% of them seen just once. The sample taken for sequencing was PBMCs. The receptors originated from a woman aged 18-30 years in good health and CMV-seronegative.

V usage is TRBV6-5 and J usage is TRBJ1-2; D is ambiguous. Germline V gene sequence: CDR1 MNHEY, CDR2 SVGAGI. The length of the CDR3 is 13 residues. Trimming cost V 6 bases and J 4 bases, with 12 bases left between them. CDR3 DNA sequence: TGTGCCAGCAGGCGGACTCACTTCTATGGCTACACCTTC. It translates to CASRRTHFYGYTF.

This clone has more than one count but fewer than ten. This rearrangement joins TRBV6-6 to TRBJ1-4; TRBD1 matches at 7 bases. V was clipped by 7 bases and J by 7 bases; unmatched bases: 6. The CDR3 spans 13 residues. Germline CDR1 reads MNHNY; CDR2 reads SVGAGI (reference sequence). Here the CDR3 reads CASIGTDTEKLFF. The CDR3 DNA reads as TGTGCCAGCATCGGGACAGATACTGAAAAACTGTTTTTT.

The chain joins TRBV19 to TRBJ2-3, with 9 bases aligning to TRBD1. V shed 7 bases and J 5 bases; nucleotides not matched to a gene: 4. CDR3 length: 13 residues. Per the germline V gene, CDR1 is LNHDA and CDR2 is SQIVND (reference sequence). The CDR3 reads CASNRGQEDTQYF. CDR3 nucleotide sequence: TGTGCCAGTAACAGGGGGCAAGAAGATACGCAGTATTTT.

This clone was seen a few times. The chain carries TRBV7-8 and TRBJ2-7; D not certain. The CDR3 runs to 12 residues. Germline-derived CDR1 and CDR2 are SGHVS and FQNEAQ. V was shortened by 0 bases and J by 3 bases, with 3 bases between the two germline ends. CDR3 region: CASSLAVYEQYF. CDR3 nucleotides: TGTGCCAGCAGCTTAGCCGTCTACGAGCAGTACTTC.

The sample holds a few counts of this clone. Other DNA sequences from this sample encode an identical CDR3 as well. The chain employs TRBV30 and TRBJ1-1; no clear D gene. Trimming pared 1 base from V and 0 bases from J, leaving 6 bases between. CDR3 length equals 13 residues. CDR1 is GTSNPN, CDR2 SVGIG, per germline (reference sequence). The CDR3: CAWSATLNTEAFF. CDR3 in DNA: TGTGCCTGGAGTGCAACTTTGAACACTGAAGCTTTCTTT. The whole variable domain, filled in from reference TRBV30 and TRBJ1-1, reads SQTIHQWPATLVQPVGSPLSLECTVEGTSNPNLYWYRQAAGRGLQLLFYSVGIGQISSEVPQNLSASRPQDRQFILSSKKLLLSDSGFYLCAWSATLNTEAFFGQGTRLTVV.

The gene calls are TRBV11-2 and TRBJ2-5; 7 nucleotides match TRBD2. This CDR3 comprises 16 residues. Germline V gene data show CDR1 as SGHAT and CDR2 as FQNNGV. Trimming cost V 4 bases and J 2 bases; bases outside gene matches: 10. As DNA, the CDR3 is TGTGCCAGCAGCTCCCCTCTCACGGGGGGACAAGAGACCCAGTACTTC. It encodes CASSSPLTGGQETQYF.

This rearrangement joins TRBV6-5 to TRBJ1-1; D may be TRBD1 (5 bases). V dropped 7 bases and J dropped 7 bases, with 19 bases sitting between them. The CDR3 is made up of 14 amino acids. Germline CDR1 reads MNHEY; CDR2 reads SVGAGI. In DNA form, the CDR3 reads TGTGCCAGCACTAGAAGGAGGGGCGAGAATGAAGCTTTCTTT. Its protein product is CASTRRRGENEAFF.

The genes are TRBV4-1 and TRBJ2-4, with D possibly TRBD1 on 5 matching bases. The germline V gene has CDR1 MGHRA and CDR2 YSYEKL. This CDR3 is built from 14 residues. V was cut by 1 base and J by 3 bases, with 7 bases left in between. CDR3 sequence (DNA): TGCGCCAGCAGCCAAGCCGACAGCAAAAACATTCAGTACTTC. It translates to CASSQADSKNIQYF.

This chain joins TRBV28 and TRBJ1-2, with 9 bases identical to TRBD1. The CDR3 covers 16 residues. Germline-derived CDR1 and CDR2 are MDHEN and SYDVKM. V trimming: 4 bases; J trimming: 4 bases; junction bases outside the gene matches: 10. CDR3 bases: TGTGCCAGCAGTTCTCCGCCGGGACAGGGAGGCTATGGCTACACCTTC. Its protein is CASSSPPGQGGYGYTF.

The chain combines TRBV19 with TRBJ1-4; possibly TRBD1 for D (5 bases). V dropped 6 bases and J dropped 5 bases, with 16 bases sitting between them. The germline V gene encodes CDR1 LNHDA and CDR2 SQIVND (reference sequence). The CDR3 spans 15 residues. The CDR3 reads CASSPAGGLNEKLFF. CDR3 DNA sequence: TGTGCCAGTAGCCCCGCCGGGGGATTAAATGAAAAACTGTTTTTT.

CDR3 DNA: TGTGCCAGCAGCGATACAGGGGGCGGGAAAGACACAGATACGCAGTATTTT. Translation: CASSDTGGGKDTDTQYF. The chain combines TRBV7-9 with TRBJ2-3, with 9 positions matching TRBD1. The V segment lost 5 bases and the J segment 2 bases; nucleotides outside the gene matches: 11. The CDR3 is made up of 17 amino acids. Germline V gives CDR1 SEHNR, CDR2 FQNEAQ (reference sequence).

The chain uses TRBV5-1 and TRBJ2-5; maybe TRBD1 (6 bases). Trimming removed 4 bases from V and 1 base from J, with 11 bases in between. The V gene's germline CDR1 is SGHRS and CDR2 YFSETQ. The CDR3 covers 14 residues. The CDR3 loop is CASSPGTFQETQYF. The CDR3, as DNA: TGCGCCAGCAGCCCTGGGACATTCCAAGAGACCCAGTACTTC.

This clone appeared a few times. V usage is TRBV14 and J usage is TRBJ1-3; D gene unclear. V lost 2 bases, J lost 0 bases, and 8 bases lay in between. The germline gives CDR1 SGHDN, CDR2 FVKESK. The CDR3 runs to 15 residues. This chain's CDR3 is CASSQLVRSGNTIYF. The CDR3 coding sequence is TGTGCCAGCAGCCAATTAGTCCGCTCTGGAAACACCATATATTTT. Supplemented by reference TRBV14 and TRBJ1-3, the full variable domain reads EAGVTQFPSHSVIEKGQTVTLRCDPISGHDNLYWYRRVMGKEIKFLLHFVKESKQDESGMPNNRFLAERTGGTYSTLKVQPAELEDSGVYFCASSQLVRSGNTIYFGEGSWLTVV.

This clone was seen more than once but under ten times. V and J are TRBV19 and TRBJ2-5, with 11 bases aligning to TRBD2. Germline V gene data show CDR1 as LNHDA and CDR2 as SQIVND (reference sequence). There are 17 residues in the CDR3. V lost 4 bases and J lost 5; bases outside the gene matches: 12. CDR3 DNA: TGTGCCAGTAGTACCACCCATTTAGCGGGAGGGCCGGAGACCCAGTACTTC. It specifies CASSTTHLAGGPETQYF.

This clone has just a few counts. The V call is TRBV6-5, the J call TRBJ2-7; no definite D call. Germline V CDR1 and CDR2: MNHEY, SVGAGI. This CDR3 comprises 9 residues. Deletions cut 6 bases from V and 9 bases from J, with 6 bases between. DNA of the CDR3: TGTGCCAGCAGCCGCGGGCAGTACTTC. Residues: CASSRGQYF.

The V call is TRBV27, the J call TRBJ1-5; 9 bases agree with TRBD1. CDR1 is MNHEY, CDR2 SMNVEV, per germline (reference sequence). The trim removed 6 bases at V and 2 bases at J, leaving 5 bases unmatched. The CDR3 is 15 amino acids. The CDR3 loop is CASSPRDRGNQPQHF. CDR3 coding DNA: TGTGCCAGCAGCCCCCGGGACAGGGGCAATCAGCCCCAGCATTTT.

The sample holds a few counts of this clone. The chain recombines TRBV29-1 with TRBJ1-1; perhaps TRBD1 as D (6 bases). The CDR3 sequence is 12 residues long. The V gene lost 4 bases and the J gene lost 0 bases, with 6 bases spanning the gap. Germline values: CDR1 SQVTM, CDR2 ANQGSEA. The CDR3, as DNA: TGCAGCGTTGGGGGGCTGAACACTGAAGCTTTCTTT. Amino acid sequence: CSVGGLNTEAFF.

The V and J genes are TRBV6-1 and TRBJ1-3, with 7 bases lining up with TRBD1. Trimming at V came to 4 bases and at J to 3 bases, leaving 3 bases not matched to a gene. Germline V CDR1 and CDR2: MNHNS, SASEGT. The CDR3 is 14 amino acids. This CDR3 reads CASSATGLGNTIYF. CDR3 coding DNA: TGTGCCAGCAGTGCGACAGGGCTTGGAAACACCATATATTTT.

The table lists this clone with a few counts. V is TRBV10-3 and J is TRBJ2-1; D is unresolved. V shed 11 bases and J shed 5 bases, with 10 bases lying between them. From germline, CDR1 is ENHRY and CDR2 SYGVKD. The CDR3 has 11 amino acids. The CDR3 DNA sequence: TGTGCCGTCTCACGCGACAATGAGCAGTTCTTC. This gives the protein CAVSRDNEQFF.

The J gene is TRBJ2-1, the V gene TRBV7-2; D not resolved. The V end was cut by 4 bases, the J end by 7 bases, with 11 bases between. The CDR3 is 13 residues long. Germline V gives CDR1 SGHTA, CDR2 FQGNSA. The CDR3 DNA reads TGTGCCAGCAGCTACCCGCGAGAAAATGAGCAGTTCTTC. Translation: CASSYPRENEQFF.

There are a few counts of this clone. J is TRBJ2-1 and V is TRBV6-5; 10 bases are shared with TRBD1. The CDR3 covers 15 residues. The J segment lost 9 bases and the V segment lost 2 bases, leaving 7 bases of the junction unmatched. Germline V gene lookup returns CDR1 MNHEY and CDR2 SVGAGI. The CDR3 protein is CASSYRTGGRGEQFF. The CDR3 DNA follows: TGTGCCAGCAGTTACCGGACAGGGGGTAGGGGTGAGCAGTTCTTC.